The rows below give T cell receptor beta chains drawn from one sample of a study of shared clonotypes between healthy human individuals. Profiling relied on immunoSEQ multiplex PCR, and the TCRdb table lists in-frame clones only, not all of them. This sample carries nearly 750,000 clones, 72% of them seen once, and the ten largest clones take about 1.7%. The specimen was memory CD4+ T cells sorted from blood. These receptors came from a woman aged 30 to 39 in good health. CDR3s include the opening cysteine and the closing phenylalanine or tryptophan. The order of the fields is J gene, D gene, V gene, clone size, CDR3 DNA, CDR3 protein. D genes are given only for firm matches. The listing skips clone size in some rows; elsewhere it reads once, few, many or a size class.

TRBJ1-1,NA,TRBV5-4,NA,TGTGCCAGCAGAGAGGGCACTGAAGCTTTCTTT,CASREGTEAFF
TRBJ2-7,NA,TRBV25-1,NA,TGTGCCACCTTGGGACTGGGGGAGTACGAGCAGTACTTC,CATLGLGEYEQYF
TRBJ2-7,TRBD2,TRBV7-9,NA,TGTGCCAGCAGCTTAGGTCCTAGCGGGAACTACGAGCAGTACTTC,CASSLGPSGNYEQYF
TRBJ2-1,TRBD2,TRBV4-1,once,TGCGCCAGCAGCCCGGGACTAGCGGGAGTAGGGTACAATGAGCAGTTCTTC,CASSPGLAGVGYNEQFF
TRBJ1-1,TRBD1,TRBV10-2,NA,TGCGCCAGCAGTGAATCAGGGGGTAACACTGAAGCTTTCTTT,CASSESGGNTEAFF
TRBJ2-5,NA,TRBV5-1,once,TGCGCCAGCAGCCTGGAGGGGGGTCCAAAAGAAGAGACCCAGTACTTC,CASSLEGGPKEETQYF
TRBJ2-5,NA,TRBV5-1,NA,TGCGCCAGCAGCTGGAGAGAGGGGCAAGAGACCCAGTACTTC,CASSWREGQETQYF
TRBJ2-1,NA,TRBV19,NA,TGTGCCAGTAGTATAGAGTCAGGGACAAGGATTAGGGAGCAGTTCTTC,CASSIESGTRIREQFF
TRBJ2-2,NA,TRBV5-1,NA,TGCGCCAGCAGAGGCAACACCGGGGAGCTGTTTTTT,CASRGNTGELFF
TRBJ1-2,TRBD1,TRBV5-1,NA,TGCGCCAGCAGCTTTTACAGGGGAGGTAACTATGGCTACACCTTC,CASSFYRGGNYGYTF
TRBJ1-6,TRBD1,TRBV30,few,TGTGCCTGGAGGCCCGGAGACAGGGGATCACCCCTCCACTTT,CAWRPGDRGSPLHF
TRBJ2-7,TRBD1,TRBV27,once,TGTGCCAGCAGGGGACAGGGTCGGAGCTCCTACGAGCAGTACTTC,CASRGQGRSSYEQYF
TRBJ2-3,TRBD2,TRBV5-4,NA,TGTGCCAGCAGCTTCCCCACTAGCGGCACAGATACGCAGTATTTT,CASSFPTSGTDTQYF
TRBJ2-1,NA,TRBV6-1,NA,TGTGCCAGCAGGACTACGCTAGGTAATGAGCAGTTCTTC,CASRTTLGNEQFF
TRBJ1-2,NA,TRBV6-1,NA,TGTGCCAGCGGTGAATGGGGGGATGGCTATGGCTACACCTTC,CASGEWGDGYGYTF
TRBJ1-1,NA,TRBV6-5,NA,TGTGCCAGCAGTTACGGGGAGGGAGGGAAAGCTTTCTTT,CASSYGEGGKAFF
TRBJ1-5,TRBD1,TRBV7-9,NA,TGTGCCAGCAGCTTATGGGGACAGGGGATAAGCAATCAGCCCCAGCATTTT,CASSLWGQGISNQPQHF
TRBJ2-3,TRBD2,TRBV30,NA,TGTGCCTGGAGTCCAGTGTGGGCGGGAGCACCAGATACGCAGTATTTT,CAWSPVWAGAPDTQYF
TRBJ1-1,TRBD1,TRBV9,few,TGTGCCAGCAGCGCGATGGGACAGGGGAAGAACACTGAAGCTTTCTTT,CASSAMGQGKNTEAFF
TRBJ2-1,TRBD1,TRBV4-2,NA,TGTGCCAGCAGCCAAGTGAAGGGGGCCGAAAATGAGCAGTTCTTC,CASSQVKGAENEQFF
TRBJ2-7,TRBD2,TRBV18,NA,TGTGCCAGCTCACCGGGTCTTGGGACTAGCGGGCTCCCATCCTACGAGCAGTACTTC,CASSPGLGTSGLPSYEQYF
TRBJ2-7,NA,TRBV19,NA,TGTGCCAGTCGACCCGCCGACGGTCGTCGGGGAACCTACGAGCAGTACTTC,CASRPADGRRGTYEQYF
TRBJ2-5,NA,TRBV14,few,TGTGCCAGCAGCCAAACCCTCGGAGAGACCCAGTACTTC,CASSQTLGETQYF
TRBJ2-7,TRBD2,TRBV7-8,once,TGTGCCAGCAGCTTCCAACTAGCGGGAGGGCATCAGGTGTACGAGCAGTACTTC,CASSFQLAGGHQVYEQYF
TRBJ2-5,TRBD2,TRBV5-5,few,TGTGCCAGCAGCAGAGGACTAGCGGCCCAAGAGACCCAGTACTTC,CASSRGLAAQETQYF
TRBJ2-4,TRBD2,TRBV15,NA,TGTGCCACCAGCCGCAACTCGGGGGGGGGTGGCATTCAGTACTTC,CATSRNSGGGGIQYF
TRBJ2-5,TRBD2,TRBV27,NA,TGTGCCAGCAGTTTTCTTTCCCGGGGCGCGGGAGGATCTGGGGACCAAGAGACCCAGTACTTC,CASSFLSRGAGGSGDQETQYF
TRBJ2-2,NA,TRBV11-3,NA,TGTGCCAGCAGCAGGGTGACCGGGGAGCTGTTTTTT,CASSRVTGELFF
TRBJ1-1,TRBD1,TRBV6-5,NA,TGTGCCAGCAGTACCCGGACAGGGAGGCGAACTGAAGCTTTCTTT,CASSTRTGRRTEAFF
TRBJ1-6,TRBD1,TRBV7-9,NA,TGTGCCAGCAGCCCTGGACAGGGGTATAATTCACCCCTCCACTTT,CASSPGQGYNSPLHF
TRBJ2-2,NA,TRBV28,NA,TGTGCCAGCAGTGGACAGACCTGGAGGGGGACCGGGGAGCTGTTTTTT,CASSGQTWRGTGELFF
TRBJ2-4,NA,TRBV13,NA,TGTGCCAGCAGCTTAGGAGGGGCCAAAAACATTCAGTACTTC,CASSLGGAKNIQYF
TRBJ1-5,NA,TRBV28,NA,TGTGCCAGCAGTTTGGGGTTAGGGGAGCACGGTCAGCCCCAGCATTTT,CASSLGLGEHGQPQHF
TRBJ1-1,NA,TRBV5-4,NA,TGTGCCAGCAGCTTCTCGGGGTCCCCTGAAGCTTTCTTT,CASSFSGSPEAFF
TRBJ1-1,NA,TRBV19,NA,TGTGCCAGTAGTATAGCGGGGAGGGGCATGACTGAAGCTTTCTTT,CASSIAGRGMTEAFF
TRBJ1-3,NA,TRBV7-9,NA,TGTGCCAGCAGCTTAGCTAGGACAGCGGGAAACACCATATATTTT,CASSLARTAGNTIYF
TRBJ2-3,NA,TRBV19,once,TGTGCCAGTAGTATACGCCTGGATACGCAGTATTTT,CASSIRLDTQYF
TRBJ2-2,NA,TRBV15,NA,TGTGCCACCAGCAGAGATCGAGGGTTAGCCGGGGAGCTGTTTTTT,CATSRDRGLAGELFF
TRBJ2-5,NA,TRBV4-2,NA,TGTGCCAGCAGCCCCTTGGGAGTCGGGGAGACCCAGTACTTC,CASSPLGVGETQYF
TRBJ2-5,TRBD2,TRBV28,NA,TGTGCCAGCAGTTTAAGGACTAGCGGGAGGGTCCAAGAGACCCAGTACTTC,CASSLRTSGRVQETQYF
TRBJ2-2,TRBD2,TRBV18,NA,TGTGCCAGCTCAACAGCGGGGCCGGCGCAAGGGGAGCTGTTTTTT,CASSTAGPAQGELFF
TRBJ2-3,TRBD2,TRBV7-9,NA,TGTGCCAGCAGCTTAGCTAGCGGGCTCACAGATACGCAGTATTTT,CASSLASGLTDTQYF
TRBJ1-4,TRBD1,TRBV15,NA,TGTGCCACCAGCAGAGATCGCGGGACAGGGGGCGGGAAACTGTTTTTT,CATSRDRGTGGGKLFF
TRBJ1-5,NA,TRBV30,NA,TGTGCCTGGAGTGTAGGTCAGGGGCTGAACAATCAGCCCCAGCATTTT,CAWSVGQGLNNQPQHF
TRBJ2-1,TRBD2,TRBV6-6,NA,TGTGCCAGCAGTACTCCGGGACTAGCGGGAGGTGAGCAGTTCTTC,CASSTPGLAGGEQFF
TRBJ2-4,NA,TRBV9,many,TGTGCCAGCAGCGCCGACCTCATACAGAGAAACATTCAGTACTTC,CASSADLIQRNIQYF
TRBJ2-2,NA,TRBV6-5,NA,TGTGCCAGCAAGCGAGGTGGGGACACCGGGGAGCTGTTTTTT,CASKRGGDTGELFF
TRBJ2-5,NA,TRBV25-1,NA,TGTGCCAGCAGTGAGACTCAGGGGTTGGGAGAGACCCAGTACTTC,CASSETQGLGETQYF
TRBJ2-1,TRBD2,TRBV10-3,few,TGTGCCATCAGCGGGACTAGCGGGCAATACAATGAGCAGTTCTTC,CAISGTSGQYNEQFF
TRBJ2-5,TRBD2,TRBV4-1,NA,TGCGCCAGCAGCCAAGGAACTTTGGGGAGAGGGAGGGCCCCAGAGACCCAGTACTTC,CASSQGTLGRGRAPETQYF
TRBJ2-7,NA,TRBV28,NA,TGTGCCAGCAGAGGACTCTTCTACGAGCAGTACTTC,CASRGLFYEQYF
TRBJ1-1,TRBD1,TRBV14,NA,TGTGCCAGCAGCCTGACAGGGAGATTCACTGAAGCTTTCTTT,CASSLTGRFTEAFF
TRBJ1-3,NA,TRBV18,NA,TGTGCCAGCTCACCGGCCAGGGCCTCTGGAAACACCATATATTTT,CASSPARASGNTIYF
TRBJ1-1,TRBD1,TRBV18,NA,TGTGCCAGCTCACCGGACAGGGCCACTGAAGCTTTCTTT,CASSPDRATEAFF